These 21 T cell receptor beta chains originate from one sample sequenced in a study of T cell changes during pregnancy in multiple sclerosis. Measured with immunoSEQ multiplex PCR; TCRdb has only the in-frame clones, and not every one. The table includes tens of thousands of clones, 90% detected once. The sample was CD4+ T cells from peripheral blood mononuclear cells, taken in the second trimester of pregnancy. The receptors shown here come from a female donor with multiple sclerosis, enrolled in a pregnancy study.

This chain joins TRBV11-2 and TRBJ1-2, with D perhaps matching TRBD1 (6 bases). Germline V CDR1 and CDR2: SGHAT, FQNNGV. The CDR3 has 13 residues. V was trimmed by 5 bases and J by 5 bases, leaving 12 bases between them. The CDR3 sequence: CASSPDSEYGYTF. In DNA, the CDR3 is TGTGCCAGCAGCCCGGACAGCGAGTATGGCTACACCTTC.

The V and J genes are TRBV11-1 and TRBJ2-7, with D uncertain. Germline CDR1 is SGHAT and CDR2 is FQDESV (reference sequence). V lost 3 bases and J lost 5, with 11 bases in between. This CDR3 comprises 13 residues. This CDR3 reads CASSFSAGNEQYF. The CDR3 region has the DNA TGTGCCAGCAGCTTCTCTGCCGGTAACGAGCAGTACTTC.

This clone was counted once. The CDR3 region is CASSPSASGSTDTQYF. DNA for the CDR3: TGCGCCAGCAGCCCCTCGGCTAGCGGGAGCACAGATACGCAGTATTTT. J is TRBJ2-3 and V is TRBV5-1; 8 bases fit TRBD2. With V trimmed by 4 bases and J by 0 bases, 7 bases remained unmatched. Germline loops: CDR1 SGHRS, CDR2 YFSETQ. The CDR3 has 16 amino acids.

V and J are TRBV30 and TRBJ2-3, with 9 positions matching TRBD2. This CDR3 is built from 17 residues. From germline, CDR1 is GTSNPN and CDR2 SVGIG (reference sequence). With V trimmed by 0 bases and J by 2 bases, 9 bases remained unmatched. The CDR3 is CAWSVKLTSGYTDTQYF. The CDR3 DNA reads TGTGCCTGGAGTGTAAAGTTGACTAGCGGATACACAGATACGCAGTATTTT.

The CDR3 protein is CASSPSAGDSSYEQYF. The CDR3 bases are TGTGCCAGCAGCCCCTCGGCAGGGGACAGTTCCTACGAGCAGTACTTC. The chain employs TRBV4-2 and TRBJ2-7; 7 nucleotides align to TRBD1. The trim removed 4 bases at V and 1 base at J, leaving 10 bases unmatched. The CDR3 totals 16 residues. Germline V gene sequence: CDR1 LGHNA, CDR2 YNFKEQ.

This clone was counted a single time. This chain links TRBV6-1 with TRBJ2-3; D is perhaps TRBD1 (6 bases). V gave up 1 base and J gave up 3 bases, with 8 bases separating them. This CDR3 region has 14 residues. Germline V gene sequence: CDR1 MNHNS, CDR2 SASEGT. CDR3 DNA sequence: TGTGCCAGCAGTGAAGGGACAGATACAGATACGCAGTATTTT. The encoded protein is CASSEGTDTDTQYF.

This chain links TRBV5-1 with TRBJ1-5; no clear D. This CDR3 is 15 amino acids long. The V end was cut by 4 bases, the J end by 7 bases, with 18 bases between. Germline assignment: CDR1 SGHRS and CDR2 YFSETQ. CDR3 residues: CASSPESGTGQPQHF. The CDR3 nucleotides are TGCGCCAGCAGCCCGGAGTCGGGTACGGGACAGCCCCAGCATTTT.

The chain carries TRBV10-1 and TRBJ2-5; D is uncertain. The DNA end lines up better with TRBJ2-7; the J call may be wrong. Germline lookup yields CDR1 WNHNN and CDR2 SYGVQD (reference sequence). The CDR3 is 13 amino acids. CDR3 in DNA: TGCGCCAGCAGTGATGAGTCCACCTACGAGCAGTACTTC. It yields the protein CASSDESTYEQYF.

The rearrangement joins TRBV18 to TRBJ2-1; tentatively, D is TRBD2 (5 bases). The ends were cut back, 3 bases at V and 12 bases at J, with 9 bases in the middle. In germline, CDR1 is KGHSH, CDR2 LQKENI. The CDR3 length is 11 residues. The CDR3 DNA reads TGTGCCAGCTCACCGACCGGGGTGCAGTTCTTC. It codes for CASSPTGVQFF.

The chain employs TRBV6-1 and TRBJ2-3, with D perhaps TRBD2 (6 bases). V was pared by 0 bases and J by 8 bases, with 15 bases between. This CDR3 is built from 15 residues. Germline CDR1 is MNHNS and CDR2 is SASEGT. Here the CDR3 reads CASSEASLGEVTQYF. CDR3 sequence (DNA): TGTGCCAGCAGTGAAGCGAGTCTGGGGGAGGTTACGCAGTATTTT.

The rearrangement joins TRBV28 to TRBJ1-2; TRBD1 aligns across 7 bases. Trimming removed 3 bases from V and 4 bases from J; junction bases left unmatched: 2. Germline V gene data show CDR1 as MDHEN and CDR2 as SYDVKM. CDR3 length equals 13 residues. The CDR3 protein is CASSLDRSYGYTF. The CDR3 DNA follows: TGTGCCAGCAGTTTGGACAGGTCCTATGGCTACACCTTC.

The chain recombines TRBV6-5 with TRBJ1-1; 7 nucleotides line up with TRBD1. The junction had 5 bases not matched to a gene; V was cut back by 0 bases and J by 7 bases. The CDR3 consists of 14 residues. Germline values: CDR1 MNHEY, CDR2 SVGAGI. The CDR3 DNA reads as TGTGCCAGCAGTTACTCGACCCGACAGGGTGAAGCTTTCTTT. This codes for CASSYSTRQGEAFF.

This clone was picked up a small number of times. V usage is TRBV29-1 and J usage is TRBJ1-1; D remains ambiguous. The CDR3 runs to 13 residues. V lost 6 bases and J lost 2, with 13 bases in between. Per germline, CDR1 SQVTM and CDR2 ANQGSEA. This chain's CDR3 is CSVMEQPNTEAFF. In nucleotides, the CDR3 is TGCAGCGTCATGGAACAGCCTAACACTGAAGCTTTCTTT.

This chain joins TRBV30 and TRBJ2-5, with 8 bases that match TRBD2. The germline CDR1 and CDR2 sequences are GTSNPN and SVGIG (reference sequence). V lost 3 bases to trimming and J lost 5 bases; unmatched junction nucleotides: 8. The CDR3 has 14 amino acids. CDR3 sequence: CAWSWRGAGETQYF. As DNA, the CDR3 is TGTGCCTGGAGCTGGCGGGGGGCCGGGGAGACCCAGTACTTC. The entire variable domain, with the rest obtained from reference TRBV30 and TRBJ2-5, is as follows: SQTIHQWPATLVQPVGSPLSLECTVEGTSNPNLYWYRQAAGRGLQLLFYSVGIGQISSEVPQNLSASRPQDRQFILSSKKLLLSDSGFYLCAWSWRGAGETQYFGPGTRLLVL.

The chain recombines TRBV7-3 with TRBJ2-3; D perhaps matches TRBD1 (7 bases). The V gene's germline CDR1 is SGHTA and CDR2 FQGTGA. V was shortened by 9 bases and J by 1 base, with 17 bases between the two germline ends. This CDR3 comprises 15 residues. The CDR3 loop is CASRGAGGRTDTQYF. CDR3 DNA sequence: TGTGCCAGTAGGGGGGCAGGGGGACGCACAGATACGCAGTATTTT. Complete variable domain (other parts from reference TRBV7-3 and TRBJ2-3): GAGVSQTPSNKVTEKGKYVELRCDPISGHTALYWYRQSLGQGPEFLIYFQGTGAADDSGLPNDRFFAVRPEGSVSTLKIQRTERGDSAVYLCASRGAGGRTDTQYFGPGTRLTVL.

The genes are TRBV28 and TRBJ1-4, with 7 bases lining up with TRBD1. Germline CDR1 reads MDHEN; CDR2 reads SYDVKM. Trimming cost V 5 bases and J 6 bases; bases outside gene matches: 6. The CDR3 is made up of 14 amino acids. The CDR3 DNA follows: TGTGCCAGCAGTGCGGACAGGAGGGATGAAAAACTGTTTTTT. Amino acid sequence: CASSADRRDEKLFF.

CDR3 sequence reads: CASSLGVSNEKLFF. DNA for the CDR3: TGTGCCAGTAGTTTAGGAGTCTCAAATGAAAAACTGTTTTTT. The chain links TRBV19 to TRBJ1-4; D call uncertain. The CDR3 extends over 14 amino acids. V was clipped by 5 bases and J by 5 bases, with 12 bases between them. Germline values: CDR1 LNHDA, CDR2 SQIVND (reference sequence).

The chain combines TRBV6-5 with TRBJ1-1, with 12 bases that match TRBD1. Germline CDR1 is MNHEY and CDR2 is SVGAGI. V was pared by 5 bases and J by 8 bases, with 9 bases of the junction left unmatched. The CDR3 is 15 amino acids. In nucleotides, the CDR3 is TGTGCCAGCAGTGCCCGGGACAGGGGGCGCGAGGAAGCTTTCTTT. Protein product: CASSARDRGREEAFF.

The chain employs TRBV9 and TRBJ1-5; maybe TRBD1 (5 bases). The germline V gene has CDR1 SGDLS and CDR2 YYNGEE. Trimming stripped 4 bases from V and 4 bases from J, with 12 bases between. This CDR3 spans 14 amino acids. CDR3: CASSLGHGNQPQHF. The CDR3 DNA reads TGTGCCAGCAGCCTCGGACACGGGAATCAGCCCCAGCATTTT.

This clone was detected once. The chain employs TRBV30 and TRBJ2-5; 7 positions agree with TRBD2. The CDR3 consists of 17 residues. The junction had 17 bases not matched to a gene; V was cut back by 1 base and J by 6 bases. Looked up from germline, CDR1 is GTSNPN and CDR2 is SVGIG (reference sequence). CDR3 sequence (DNA): TGTGCCTGGAGTGGCGAGCGGGATTTTCCCTCGGGGAAGACCCAGTACTTC. Translated, it gives CAWSGERDFPSGKTQYF.

CDR3 residues: CASSDIAGVGNEQFF. For the CDR3, the DNA is TGTGCCAGCAGTGATATAGCGGGAGTAGGAAATGAGCAGTTCTTC. The J gene is TRBJ2-1, the V gene TRBV6-1; TRBD2 matches 9 bases. V lost 3 bases, J lost 7 bases, and 7 bases stayed unmatched. CDR1 and CDR2 from the germline V gene are MNHNS and SASEGT. This CDR3 has 15 amino acids.